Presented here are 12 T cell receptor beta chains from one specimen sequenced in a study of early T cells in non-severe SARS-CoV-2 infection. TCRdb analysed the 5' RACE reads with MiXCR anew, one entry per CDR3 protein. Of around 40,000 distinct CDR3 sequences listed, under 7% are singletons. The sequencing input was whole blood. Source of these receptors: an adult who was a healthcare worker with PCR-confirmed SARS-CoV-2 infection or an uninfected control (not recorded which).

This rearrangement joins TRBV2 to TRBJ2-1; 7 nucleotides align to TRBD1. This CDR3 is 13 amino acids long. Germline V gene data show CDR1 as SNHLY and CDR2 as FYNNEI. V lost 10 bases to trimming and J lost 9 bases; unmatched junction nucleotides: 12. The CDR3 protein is CATTGQRQGEQFF. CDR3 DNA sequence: TGTGCCACGACAGGGCAACGGCAGGGTGAGCAGTTCTTC.

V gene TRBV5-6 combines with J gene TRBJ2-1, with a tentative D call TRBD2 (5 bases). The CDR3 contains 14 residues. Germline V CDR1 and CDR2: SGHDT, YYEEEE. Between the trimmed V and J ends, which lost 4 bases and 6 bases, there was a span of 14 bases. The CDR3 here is CASSTSGPSNEQFF. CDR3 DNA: TGTGCCAGCAGCACAAGCGGACCGAGCAATGAGCAGTTCTTC.

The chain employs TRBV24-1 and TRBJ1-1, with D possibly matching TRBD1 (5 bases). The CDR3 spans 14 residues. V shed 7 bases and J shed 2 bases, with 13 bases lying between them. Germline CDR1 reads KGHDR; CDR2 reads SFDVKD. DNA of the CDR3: TGTGCCACCAGAGAAACAGGAACCAACACTGAAGCTTTCTTT. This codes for CATRETGTNTEAFF.

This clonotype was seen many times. This CDR3 reads CASSYEEGASYEQYF. CDR3 DNA: TGTGCCAGCAGTTATGAGGAAGGGGCGTCCTACGAGCAGTACTTC. The chain joins TRBV12-3 or TRBV12-4 to TRBJ2-7; possible D gene TRBD1, 5 bases. This CDR3 spans 15 amino acids. The ends were cut back, 4 bases at V and 1 base at J, with 14 bases in the middle.

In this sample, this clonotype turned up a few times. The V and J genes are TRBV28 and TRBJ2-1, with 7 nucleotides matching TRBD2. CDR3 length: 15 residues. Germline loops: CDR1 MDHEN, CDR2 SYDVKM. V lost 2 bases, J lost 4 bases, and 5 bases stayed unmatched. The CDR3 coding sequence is TGTGCCAGCAGTTTAGCGGGAGAAGGGTACAATGAGCAGTTCTTC. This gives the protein CASSLAGEGYNEQFF.

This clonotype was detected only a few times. This CDR3 reads CASSPPGLEETQYF. The DNA for the CDR3 is TGTGCCAGCAGCCCTCCGGGACTAGAGGAGACCCAGTACTTC. The V call is TRBV13, the J call TRBJ2-5, with 8 bases matching TRBD2. Germline V gene data show CDR1 as PRHDT and CDR2 as FYEKMQ (reference sequence). The CDR3 extends over 14 amino acids. The junction had 7 bases not matched to a gene; V was cut back by 5 bases and J by 5 bases. The complete variable domain, with remaining parts taken from reference TRBV13 and TRBJ2-5, reads AAGVIQSPRHLIKEKRETATLKCYPIPRHDTVYWYQQGPGQDPQFLISFYEKMQSDKGSIPDRFSAQQFSDYHSELNMSSLELGDSALYFCASSPPGLEETQYFGPGTRLLVL.

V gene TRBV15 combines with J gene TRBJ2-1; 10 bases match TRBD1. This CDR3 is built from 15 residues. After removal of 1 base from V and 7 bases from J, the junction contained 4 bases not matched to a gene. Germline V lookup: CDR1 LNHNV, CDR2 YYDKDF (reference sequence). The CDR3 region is CATSRGGQGSNEQFF. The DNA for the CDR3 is TGTGCCACCAGCAGAGGGGGACAGGGGTCGAATGAGCAGTTCTTC. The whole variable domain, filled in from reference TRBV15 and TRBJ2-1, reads DAMVIQNPRYQVTQFGKPVTLSCSQTLNHNVMYWYQQKSSQAPKLLFHYYDKDFNNEADTPDNFQSRRPNTSFCFLDIRSPGLGDTAMYLCATSRGGQGSNEQFFGPGTRLTVL.

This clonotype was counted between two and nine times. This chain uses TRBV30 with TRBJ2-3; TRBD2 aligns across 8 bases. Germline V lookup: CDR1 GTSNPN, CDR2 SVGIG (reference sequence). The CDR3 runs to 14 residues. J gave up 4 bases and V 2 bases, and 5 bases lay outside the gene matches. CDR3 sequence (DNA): TGTGCCTGGAGTTCGGGACTAGTACCAGATACGCAGTATTTT. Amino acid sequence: CAWSSGLVPDTQYF.

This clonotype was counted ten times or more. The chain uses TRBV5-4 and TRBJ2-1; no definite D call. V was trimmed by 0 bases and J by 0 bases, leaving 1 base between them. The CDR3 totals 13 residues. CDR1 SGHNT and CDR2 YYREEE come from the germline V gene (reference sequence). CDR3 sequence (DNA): TGTGCCAGCAGCTTGGACTCCTACAATGAGCAGTTCTTC. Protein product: CASSLDSYNEQFF.

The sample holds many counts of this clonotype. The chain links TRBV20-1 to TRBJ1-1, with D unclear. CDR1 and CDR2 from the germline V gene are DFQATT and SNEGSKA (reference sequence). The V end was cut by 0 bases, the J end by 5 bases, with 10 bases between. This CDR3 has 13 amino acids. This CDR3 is CSARDRGWTEAFF. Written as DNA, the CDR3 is TGCAGTGCTAGAGATAGAGGTTGGACTGAAGCTTTCTTT.

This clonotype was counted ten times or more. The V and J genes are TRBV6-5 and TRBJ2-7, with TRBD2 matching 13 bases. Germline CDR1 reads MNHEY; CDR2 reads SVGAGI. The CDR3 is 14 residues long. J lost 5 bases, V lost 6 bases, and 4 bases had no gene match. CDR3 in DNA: TGTGCCAGCAGGCCAGGACTAGCGGGAGACGAGCAGTACTTC. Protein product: CASRPGLAGDEQYF.

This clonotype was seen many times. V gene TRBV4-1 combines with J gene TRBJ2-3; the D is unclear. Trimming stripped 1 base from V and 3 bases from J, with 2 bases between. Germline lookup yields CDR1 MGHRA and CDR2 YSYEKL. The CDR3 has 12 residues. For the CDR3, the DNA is TGCGCCAGCAGCCAAGTGACAGATACGCAGTATTTT. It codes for CASSQVTDTQYF.